This TCR beta chain was obtained from a study of blood T cell repertoires in COVID-19. Germline-derived CDR1 and CDR2 are MNHEY and SMNVEV (reference sequence). V was shortened by 6 bases and J by 7 bases, with 18 bases between the two germline ends. CDR3 length: 14 residues. Original analysis: It was from reference gene primer amplification that nucleated cell counts were estimated. The data were produced by immunoSEQ multiplex PCR, yet TCRdb's version contains in-frame clones alone and is incomplete. The DNA was the basis for D and trimming; V, J and clone size are from that table. There are around 170,000 clones in the sample; approximately 85% occur only once, and roughly 9.1% lies in the top ten.

The J gene is TRBJ2-5, the V gene TRBV27; tentatively, D is TRBD1 (6 bases). Sequencing was done on a sample of PBMCs or T cells enriched from blood (not recorded which). This clonotype was obtained from a woman in her 30s who had recovered from COVID-19. This chain's CDR3 is CASRWSGADGTQYF. The CDR3 DNA is TGTGCCAGCAGATGGTCAGGGGCGGACGGGACCCAGTACTTC.